These 32 T cell receptor beta chains were sequenced from one sample in a study of regulatory T cells in long-lasting Graves disease. Time point in this sample: newly diagnosed GD, antithyroid drugs for less than 3 months. PBMC RNA was the source of the TCR library. Arm-PCR of CDR3 regions with iRepertoire HTBI primers generated TCR beta libraries. From the multiplex PCR reads, TCRdb called clonotypes with MiXCR, one entry per CDR3 protein. The table lists more than 350,000 distinct CDR3 sequences, about 16% of them singletons, with over 15% in the top ten. These data are also associated with another study on T cells in Graves' hyperthyroidism and ophthalmopathy.

This material consisted of peripheral blood mononuclear cells (PBMCs), taken at new diagnosis, from a patient treated with antithyroid drugs. The receptors come from a woman aged 30 to 39 with Graves disease.

This clonotype has only a few counts. V usage is TRBV12-3 or TRBV12-4 and J usage is TRBJ2-3, with TRBD2 matching over 14 bases. There are 16 residues in the CDR3. V lost 7 bases, J lost 4 bases, and 7 bases stayed unmatched. The CDR3 bases are TGTGCCAGCATCCCGACTAGCGGGAGGGCCCCAGATACGCAGTATTTT. Translating it yields CASIPTSGRAPDTQYF.

The chain is built from TRBV10-3 and TRBJ1-1; the D is unclear. The CDR3 sequence is 15 residues long. The germline V gene has CDR1 ENHRY and CDR2 SYGVKD. V shed 4 bases and J shed 1 base, with 13 bases lying between them. The CDR3 loop reads CAISGSGEGNTEAFF. The CDR3 DNA sequence: TGTGCCATCAGTGGAAGTGGGGAAGGGAACACTGAAGCTTTCTTT.

The rearrangement uses TRBV28 and TRBJ2-3; 8 nucleotides line up with TRBD1. The germline CDR1 and CDR2 sequences are MDHEN and SYDVKM. The ends lost 4 bases at V and 5 bases at J; junction bases unmatched: 2. This CDR3 region has 13 residues. CDR3 nucleotides: TGTGCCAGCAGTTCGACAGGGGAAGATACGCAGTATTTT. This codes for CASSSTGEDTQYF.

There are many counts of this clonotype. The gene calls are TRBV24-1 and TRBJ1-2; D might be TRBD1 (5 bases). Germline CDR1 reads KGHDR; CDR2 reads SFDVKD. V lost 2 bases to trimming and J lost 7 bases, with 16 bases between them. The length of the CDR3 is 15 residues. CDR3 sequence (DNA): TGTGCCACCAGTGATTCCGTTGGGGCTGCGGCTGGCTACACCTTC. Translation gives CATSDSVGAAAGYTF.

The chain links TRBV27 to TRBJ1-2, with TRBD1 matching over 7 bases. This CDR3 has 22 residues. Germline V CDR1 and CDR2: MNHEY, SMNVEV (reference sequence). Trimming at V came to 3 bases and at J to 0 bases, leaving 25 bases not matched to a gene. CDR3 protein: CASSFSQVTGEAIRPPNYGYTF. The CDR3 nucleotides are TGTGCCAGCAGTTTTTCCCAGGTAACAGGGGAAGCCATCAGGCCCCCTAACTATGGCTACACCTTC.

This clonotype was counted at least ten times. The J gene is TRBJ2-7, the V gene TRBV18; 10 bases align to TRBD2. V trimming: 4 bases; J trimming: 4 bases; junction bases outside the gene matches: 4. This CDR3 contains 14 residues. Looked up from germline, CDR1 is KGHSH and CDR2 is LQKENI. The CDR3 DNA follows: TGTGCCAGCTCACATTCTAGCGGGAGTTACGAGCAGTACTTC. Translating it yields CASSHSSGSYEQYF.

This clonotype appeared many times. The J gene is TRBJ1-5, the V gene TRBV20-1; possibly TRBD1 for D (5 bases). The CDR3 covers 15 residues. Between the trimmed V and J ends, which lost 5 bases and 3 bases, there was a span of 17 bases. The germline V gene encodes CDR1 DFQATT and CDR2 SNEGSKA (reference sequence). In DNA, the CDR3 is TGCAGTGCTCGACCCCAAGGGACGAACAATCAGCCCCAGCATTTT. Translation gives CSARPQGTNNQPQHF.

This clonotype was counted many times. The chain combines TRBV9 with TRBJ2-1, with 9 positions matching TRBD2. The CDR3 has 15 residues. V lost 6 bases and J lost 6; bases outside the gene matches: 10. CDR1 and CDR2 from the germline V gene are SGDLS and YYNGEE. CDR3: CASNHAGGPSNEQFF. The DNA of the CDR3 is TGTGCCAGCAACCACGCGGGAGGGCCCAGCAATGAGCAGTTCTTC.

The genes are TRBV10-1 and TRBJ2-7; 10 bases match TRBD2. V lost 0 bases, J lost 0 bases, and 14 bases stayed unmatched. The CDR3 runs to 20 residues. The V gene's germline CDR1 is WNHNN and CDR2 SYGVQD (reference sequence). In DNA, the CDR3 is TGCGCCAGCAGTGAGTCGAGGCTAGCGGGAGCCCTATCCGACTCCTACGAGCAGTACTTC. This codes for CASSESRLAGALSDSYEQYF.

The genes are TRBV20-1 and TRBJ2-7, with D possibly matching TRBD2 (8 bases). The CDR3 runs 14 residues. V shed 3 bases and J shed 1 base, with 13 bases lying between them. Germline V gene sequence: CDR1 DFQATT, CDR2 SNEGSKA (reference sequence). The CDR3 sequence is CSASREGASYEQYF. In DNA form, the CDR3 reads TGCAGTGCTAGTCGGGAGGGGGCTTCCTACGAGCAGTACTTC.

At least ten counts were recorded for this clonotype. The V and J genes are TRBV5-1 and TRBJ2-3; TRBD2 aligns across 11 bases. The CDR3 has 20 amino acids. Germline loops: CDR1 SGHRS, CDR2 YFSETQ. J lost 5 bases, V lost 1 base, and 18 bases had no gene match. The CDR3 loop reads CASSLRGVTSGMSWLDTQYF. CDR3 DNA: TGCGCCAGCAGCTTGCGGGGAGTGACTAGCGGGATGTCTTGGCTAGATACGCAGTATTTT.

This clonotype was seen repeatedly, ten times or more. The gene calls are TRBV5-6 and TRBJ2-7, with 10 bases lining up with TRBD1. V dropped 4 bases and J dropped 1; count of bases not matched to a gene: 8. The CDR3 has 16 residues. The germline V gene encodes CDR1 SGHDT and CDR2 YYEEEE. The CDR3 region has the DNA TGTGCCAGCAGCCCTGGACAGGGGGTATTTTCCTACGAGCAGTACTTC. It encodes CASSPGQGVFSYEQYF. The full variable domain, in which reference TRBV5-6 and TRBJ2-7 provide the parts outside the CDR3, is DAGVTQSPTHLIKTRGQQVTLRCSPKSGHDTVSWYQQALGQGPQFIFQYYEEEERQRGNFPDRFSGHQFPNYSSELNVNALLLGDSALYLCASSPGQGVFSYEQYFGPGTRLTVT.

The chain is built from TRBV28 and TRBJ2-3; either TRBD1 or TRBD2 may fit D (6 bases each). The CDR3 extends over 15 amino acids. Germline V gives CDR1 MDHEN, CDR2 SYDVKM. V gave up 5 bases and J gave up 1 base, with 13 bases separating them. The CDR3 spells CASSSRGEGTDTQYF. CDR3 DNA: TGTGCCAGCAGTAGTAGGGGGGAGGGCACAGATACGCAGTATTTT.

There are many counts of this clonotype. This sequence joins TRBV25-1 and TRBJ1-3, with D unclear. Trimming pared 1 base from V and 7 bases from J, leaving 5 bases between. Germline V lookup: CDR1 MGHDK, CDR2 SYGVNS. The CDR3 has 12 residues. The chain's CDR3 is CASSESGNTIYF. CDR3 DNA sequence: TGTGCCAGCAGTGAATCGGGCAACACCATATATTTT.

This clonotype was counted ten times or more. This chain joins TRBV6-1 and TRBJ2-7, with 11 bases aligning to TRBD1. With 0 bases clipped from V and 6 bases from J, the junction kept 10 bases outside the gene matches. Looked up from germline, CDR1 is MNHNS and CDR2 is SASEGT. The CDR3 loop spans 17 amino acids. The CDR3 coding sequence is TGTGCCAGCAGTGAAGCCGCCGGAGGGACAGGGGGTGGCGAGCAGTACTTC. Protein product: CASSEAAGGTGGGEQYF.

This clonotype was detected ten times or more. The J gene is TRBJ2-1, the V gene TRBV27, with TRBD1 matching 10 bases. Unmatched junction bases numbered 7, after V lost 7 bases and J lost 4 bases. The CDR3 has 15 residues. Germline V gives CDR1 MNHEY, CDR2 SMNVEV (reference sequence). CDR3 amino acids: CASKYGQGGYNEQFF. The CDR3 bases are TGTGCCAGCAAGTACGGACAGGGGGGTTACAATGAGCAGTTCTTC.

This clonotype showed up many times. The gene calls are TRBV5-1 and TRBJ1-1; D uncertain. The CDR3 length is 13 residues. CDR1 and CDR2 (germline): SGHRS, YFSETQ. Trimming removed 0 bases from V and 7 bases from J, with 10 bases in between. CDR3 bases: TGCGCCAGCAGCTTGGTGGATGGCATTGAAGCTTTCTTT. This translates into CASSLVDGIEAFF.

This clonotype was detected a few times. The chain has TRBV4-1 and TRBJ2-5, with 10 bases that match TRBD2. The CDR3 runs to 16 residues. Germline CDR1 reads MGHRA; CDR2 reads YSYEKL. With 1 base clipped from V and 2 bases from J, the junction kept 4 bases outside the gene matches. The CDR3 sequence is CASSQAPSGGQETQYF. CDR3 DNA: TGCGCCAGCAGCCAAGCCCCTAGCGGGGGTCAAGAGACCCAGTACTTC.

CDR3 amino acids: CSVGGTGGNEQFF. The CDR3 nucleotides are TGCAGCGTTGGGGGGACAGGGGGGAATGAGCAGTTCTTC. The rearrangement joins TRBV29-1 to TRBJ2-1, with 11 nucleotides matching TRBD1. V trimming: 4 bases; J trimming: 7 bases; junction bases outside the gene matches: 3. In germline, CDR1 is SQVTM, CDR2 ANQGSEA. The CDR3 has 13 residues.

The sample holds many counts of this clonotype. V gene TRBV3-1 combines with J gene TRBJ2-7; D gene uncertain. Trimming stripped 0 bases from V and 2 bases from J, with 14 bases between. Germline values: CDR1 LGHDT, CDR2 YNNKEL (reference sequence). The CDR3 has 16 residues. CDR3 amino acids: CASSQDRAYPTYEQYF. CDR3 in DNA: TGTGCCAGCAGCCAAGATCGGGCTTACCCCACCTACGAGCAGTACTTC.

The chain carries TRBV6-2 or TRBV6-3 and TRBJ2-7; 7 bases line up with TRBD2. The CDR3 is made up of 15 amino acids. Germline V lookup: CDR1 MNHEY, CDR2 SVGEGT. V was clipped by 2 bases and J by 2 bases; unmatched bases: 6. CDR3 sequence reads: CASSYGASGTYEQYF. CDR3 DNA: TGTGCCAGCAGTTACGGAGCTAGCGGCACCTACGAGCAGTACTTC.

This clonotype came up many times. The chain recombines TRBV20-1 with TRBJ2-5; TRBD1 matches at 8 bases. The V gene end was trimmed by 6 bases and the J gene end by 6 bases; junction bases not matched to a gene: 9. The germline CDR1 and CDR2 sequences are DFQATT and SNEGSKA (reference sequence). This CDR3 is built from 13 residues. The DNA of the CDR3 is TGCAGTGCCAGCGGACAGGGAGTAAAGACCCAGTACTTC. Its protein is CSASGQGVKTQYF.

This clonotype was picked up many times. The rearrangement joins TRBV6-2 or TRBV6-3 to TRBJ2-1; 9 nucleotides align to TRBD2. The CDR3 runs 14 residues. CDR1 and CDR2 (germline): MNHEY, SVGEGT. The trim removed 2 bases at V and 6 bases at J, leaving 2 bases unmatched. The CDR3 region has the DNA TGTGCCAGCAGTTACGGGACTAGCCGCAATGAGCAGTTCTTC. Protein sequence: CASSYGTSRNEQFF.

This clonotype was recorded many times. V and J are TRBV29-1 and TRBJ2-7; TRBD2 matches at 10 bases. Germline CDR1 SQVTM, CDR2 ANQGSEA. This CDR3 is 14 amino acids long. Losses at the gene ends were 6 bases for V and 2 bases for J; bases not matched to a gene: 7. The CDR3 spells CSVGPSGRTYEQYF. The DNA of the CDR3 is TGCAGCGTGGGGCCTAGCGGGAGAACCTACGAGCAGTACTTC.

This clonotype was recorded at least ten times. The V gene is TRBV3-1, the J gene TRBJ2-1; unclear D gene. The CDR3 runs to 14 residues. V gave up 4 bases and J gave up 1 base, with 8 bases separating them. The germline V gene encodes CDR1 LGHDT and CDR2 YNNKEL (reference sequence). CDR3 residues: CASSPLWSYNEQFF. For the CDR3, the DNA is TGTGCCAGCAGCCCCCTCTGGTCCTACAATGAGCAGTTCTTC.

There are many counts of this clonotype. This chain links TRBV18 with TRBJ2-7; 10 positions match TRBD1. The CDR3 has 15 residues. The junction had 7 bases not matched to a gene; V was cut back by 4 bases and J by 4 bases. Germline assignment: CDR1 KGHSH and CDR2 LQKENI. CDR3 amino acids: CASSHSGQGKYEQYF. The CDR3, as DNA: TGTGCCAGCTCACACTCGGGACAGGGGAAGTACGAGCAGTACTTC.

Notes on this clonotype: Since a much larger clone is just one base distant, this may be a read error. V usage is TRBV7-2 and J usage is TRBJ1-4; D perhaps matches TRBD1 (5 bases). CDR1 and CDR2 from the germline V gene are SGHTA and FQGNSA. The CDR3 runs to 17 residues. CDR3 nucleotides: TGTGCCAGCAGCGGATCACCGGGACTCCTAAGGAGGGAAAAACCGTTTTTT. Protein: CASSGSPGLLRREKPFF.

This clonotype was detected many times. The V gene is TRBV10-1, the J gene TRBJ2-5, with unresolved D. V was pared by 0 bases and J by 5 bases, with 16 bases between. Germline loops: CDR1 WNHNN, CDR2 SYGVQD (reference sequence). This CDR3 contains 16 residues. The CDR3 loop reads CASSESEQKSPETQYF. The CDR3 bases are TGCGCCAGCAGTGAGTCGGAGCAGAAAAGTCCGGAGACCCAGTACTTC.

This clonotype was seen ten or more times. V and J are TRBV28 and TRBJ2-7; 8 bases fit TRBD2. Trimming at V came to 3 bases and at J to 1 base, leaving 5 bases not matched to a gene. CDR3 length: 15 residues. CDR1 and CDR2 from the germline V gene are MDHEN and SYDVKM. The CDR3 DNA reads TGTGCCAGCAGTTTGAAGGTAGCGGGATCCTACGAGCAGTACTTC. Translated: CASSLKVAGSYEQYF.

This clonotype was detected only a few times. This chain joins TRBV5-4 and TRBJ2-1, with 9 bases matching TRBD1. The J segment lost 4 bases and the V segment lost 4 bases, leaving 6 bases of the junction unmatched. The V gene's germline CDR1 is SGHNT and CDR2 YYREEE (reference sequence). The CDR3 runs to 15 residues. CDR3 sequence reads: CASSQQGAVYNEQFF. As DNA, the CDR3 is TGTGCCAGCAGCCAACAGGGGGCCGTTTACAATGAGCAGTTCTTC.

This clonotype was seen only a few times. CDR3 protein: CASSYQTGQFF. The CDR3 DNA is TGTGCCAGCAGTTACCAGACAGGGCAGTTCTTC. This chain joins TRBV6-2 or TRBV6-3 and TRBJ2-1; a possible D gene is TRBD1 (6 bases). Trimming removed 2 bases from V and 12 bases from J, with 8 bases in between. CDR1 MNHEY and CDR2 SVGEGT come from the germline V gene. The CDR3 spans 11 residues.

This clonotype was recorded at least ten times. The chain employs TRBV20-1 and TRBJ2-1; D is unresolved. Germline values: CDR1 DFQATT, CDR2 SNEGSKA (reference sequence). The V end was cut by 3 bases, the J end by 6 bases, with 9 bases between. This CDR3 is built from 12 residues. The CDR3 nucleotides are TGCAGTGCTAGTGGAAATGCCAATGAGCAGTTCTTC. Its protein is CSASGNANEQFF.